A single sample gave rise to the 20 T cell receptor beta chains below, sequenced in a study of blood T cells in healthy people across ages. Through a sample-barcoded 5' primer and a J-beta primer mix, a second PCR was run for roughly 6 to 12 cycles. TCRdb re-derived calls from the 5' RACE reads in MiXCR, one entry per CDR3 protein. The table lists about 810,000 distinct CDR3 sequences, under 40% of them singletons. The specimen sequenced was blood. The receptors shown here come from a man aged 18 to 35 in good health.

On this clonotype: The junction departs from germline at one end; a sequencing error may be responsible. The V gene is TRBV12-3 or TRBV12-4, the J gene TRBJ1-6; D perhaps matches TRBD1 (5 bases). CDR3 length: 15 amino acids. CDR3 loop: CAGSFRGIRQSPLHF. DNA for the CDR3: TGTGCCGGCAGTTTTAGGGGTATTCGGCAGTCACCCCTCCACTTT.

The chain joins TRBV20-1 to TRBJ2-7; D is undetermined. Trimming took 1 base from V and 7 from J, leaving 17 bases between them. This CDR3 spans 14 amino acids. Per germline, CDR1 DFQATT and CDR2 SNEGSKA (reference sequence). The CDR3 reads CSARVTVLYNEQYF. In DNA form, the CDR3 reads TGCAGTGCTAGAGTTACAGTCCTTTACAATGAGCAGTACTTC.

With respect to this clonotype: A much larger clone is a single base away; this may be a read error. This chain connects TRBV7-2 to TRBJ2-5; 7 bases line up with TRBD2. The length of the CDR3 is 16 residues. Germline V gene data show CDR1 as SGHTA and CDR2 as FQGNSA. The J segment lost 6 bases and the V segment lost 5 bases, leaving 15 bases of the junction unmatched. The CDR3: CASSKSLAAMQKTQYF. The CDR3 bases are TGTGCCAGCAGCAAATCCCTAGCGGCGATGCAAAAGACCCAGTACTTC.

This clonotype was found a few times. The rearrangement links TRBV7-6 to TRBJ1-5; no clear D. Trimming left V 3 bases short and J 7 bases short, with 16 bases between. CDR3 length: 15 residues. Germline V gene sequence: CDR1 SGHVS, CDR2 FNYEAQ. This CDR3 reads CASSLSGESGQPQHF. The CDR3 coding sequence is TGTGCCAGCAGCTTGAGCGGGGAATCAGGCCAGCCCCAGCATTTT.

As for this clonotype: This could be a read error, since a much larger clone is one nucleotide away. The chain combines TRBV4-1 with TRBJ2-3; unclear D gene. Germline V gives CDR1 MGHRA, CDR2 YSYEKL. This CDR3 is 15 amino acids long. The CDR3 spells CVSSQDFQRTDTQYF. CDR3 bases: TGCGTCAGCAGCCAAGATTTCCAGCGCACAGATACGCAGTATTTT.

This clonotype was counted only a few times. The junction does not match germline at one end; this may be a read error. V gene TRBV20-1 combines with J gene TRBJ2-3, with D maybe TRBD2 (5 bases). CDR1 is DFQATT and CDR2 is SNEGSKA in the germline V gene (reference sequence). The CDR3 is 15 amino acids. This chain's CDR3 is CSASSGLPRADKQYF. The CDR3 region has the DNA TGCAGTGCTAGTTCCGGACTCCCGCGTGCGGATAAGCAGTATTTT.

The chain uses TRBV30 and TRBJ2-7; D is unresolved. Germline V gene data show CDR1 as GTSNPN and CDR2 as SVGIG (reference sequence). CDR3 size: 11 residues. V dropped 2 bases and J dropped 6 bases, with 8 bases sitting between them. As DNA, the CDR3 is TGTGCCTGGAGTCTTGGGCGCGAGCAGTACTTC. Its protein product is CAWSLGREQYF. The full variable domain, in which reference TRBV30 and TRBJ2-7 provide the parts outside the CDR3, is SQTIHQWPATLVQPVGSPLSLECTVEGTSNPNLYWYRQAAGRGLQLLFYSVGIGQISSEVPQNLSASRPQDRQFILSSKKLLLSDSGFYLCAWSLGREQYFGPGTRLTVT.

As concerns this clonotype: The junction shows a germline mismatch at one end, possibly a read error. The chain employs TRBV5-1 and TRBJ1-2, with D unclear. The CDR3 has 14 amino acids. Per germline, CDR1 SGHRS and CDR2 YFSETQ. CDR3 sequence (DNA): TGCGCCAGCAGCTTGGGGCCATCTAACTATGGCTGCACCTTC. It translates to CASSLGPSNYGCTF.

The chain combines TRBV27 with TRBJ2-7; no definite D call. Germline loops: CDR1 MNHEY, CDR2 SMNVEV (reference sequence). The CDR3 covers 14 residues. V was pared by 5 bases and J by 1 base, with 12 bases between. In DNA, the CDR3 is TGTGCCAGCAGTCACATACAGAGGTCCTACGAGCAGTACTTC. This translates into CASSHIQRSYEQYF.

The chain recombines TRBV4-2 with TRBJ1-5; 7 nucleotides match TRBD1. CDR1 LGHNA and CDR2 YNFKEQ come from the germline V gene. V lost 8 bases, J lost 4 bases, and 5 bases stayed unmatched. This CDR3 is built from 13 residues. This CDR3 reads CASGTEENQPQHF. CDR3 sequence (DNA): TGTGCCAGCGGGACAGAAGAGAATCAGCCCCAGCATTTT.

The chain joins TRBV5-1 to TRBJ2-1, with D perhaps matching TRBD1 (5 bases). The CDR3 extends over 12 amino acids. V lost 4 bases and J lost 14, with 16 bases in between. Germline V gene lookup returns CDR1 SGHRS and CDR2 YFSETQ. Here the CDR3 reads CASSIDQGWEFF. The CDR3 coding sequence is TGCGCCAGCAGCATAGATCAGGGTTGGGAGTTCTTC.

CDR3 amino acids: CASSLGITGNSPLHF. The CDR3 DNA sequence: TGTGCCAGCAGCTTGGGGATTACGGGAAATTCACCCCTCCACTTT. This chain joins TRBV5-6 and TRBJ1-6, with D unclear. The CDR3 has 15 residues. V was pared by 0 bases and J by 7 bases, with 11 bases between. The germline V gene encodes CDR1 SGHDT and CDR2 YYEEEE.

A few counts support this clonotype. The V gene is TRBV5-1, the J gene TRBJ2-5, with 9 bases identical to TRBD2. CDR3 length equals 14 residues. V lost 2 bases, J lost 5 bases, and 4 bases stayed unmatched. Germline V gene sequence: CDR1 SGHRS, CDR2 YFSETQ. The CDR3 DNA follows: TGCGCCAGCAGCTTTCGCGGGGGGGAGGAGACCCAGTACTTC. It encodes CASSFRGGEETQYF.

The chain links TRBV7-9 to TRBJ1-4; TRBD1 might be the D (5 bases). CDR3 size: 13 residues. The V end was cut by 8 bases, the J end by 7 bases, with 14 bases between. CDR1 and CDR2 (germline): SEHNR, FQNEAQ (reference sequence). CDR3 nucleotides: TGTGCCAGCCTCTCGGCAGGGCGTGAAAAACTGTTTTTT. Residues: CASLSAGREKLFF.

Notes on this clonotype: Relative to the germline gene, one junction end is altered; a read error may explain this. The chain couples TRBV7-2 to TRBJ1-2, with 10 bases identical to TRBD1. The CDR3 sequence is 14 residues long. The germline V gene has CDR1 SGHTA and CDR2 FQGNSA. The CDR3 protein is CASSYSRDRGGHTF. CDR3 bases: TGTGCCAGCAGCTACAGCCGGGACAGGGGTGGCCACACCTTC.

This clonotype occurred a few times. The chain carries TRBV7-9 and TRBJ2-1; 10 bases are shared with TRBD1. The trim removed 3 bases at V and 7 bases at J, leaving 6 bases unmatched. The CDR3 is 15 amino acids. CDR1 and CDR2 from the germline V gene are SEHNR and FQNEAQ (reference sequence). The CDR3: CASSLGQGFLNEQFF. CDR3 nucleotides: TGTGCCAGCAGCTTGGGACAGGGGTTTTTGAATGAGCAGTTCTTC.

A few counts support this clonotype. CDR3 sequence reads: CASSLGGPLTQYF. CDR3 nucleotide sequence: TGTGCCAGCAGTCTAGGGGGGCCCCTCACCCAGTACTTC. This chain uses TRBV12-3 or TRBV12-4 with TRBJ2-5; the D call may be TRBD1 or TRBD2 (6 bases each). Trimming pared 5 bases from V and 8 bases from J, leaving 15 bases between. This CDR3 region has 13 residues.

This clonotype was detected a few times. The chain has TRBV15 and TRBJ1-2; D is possibly TRBD1 (5 bases). Trimming shortened V by 0 bases and J by 7 bases, and 18 bases separated the two germline ends. Germline CDR1 LNHNV, CDR2 YYDKDF (reference sequence). This CDR3 has 16 amino acids. The CDR3 region is CATSREGREVVGGYTF. For the CDR3, the DNA is TGTGCCACCAGCAGAGAAGGCAGGGAAGTGGTGGGTGGCTACACCTTC.

This clonotype was seen a handful of times. The CDR3 DNA follows: TGCAGCGTTGAAGATCTCGGCCACTCGGAGGGGTCTGAGGGCCGCAATGAGCAGTTCTTC. This encodes CSVEDLGHSEGSEGRNEQFF. The chain couples TRBV29-1 to TRBJ2-1, with a possible D match to TRBD2 (6 bases). V was trimmed by 0 bases and J by 6 bases, leaving 30 bases between them. The germline CDR1 and CDR2 sequences are SQVTM and ANQGSEA. There are 20 residues in the CDR3.

CDR3 region: CSAPSAGVLDGYTF. The CDR3 DNA is TGCAGTGCTCCGTCGGCAGGCGTGTTAGATGGCTACACCTTC. The rearrangement joins TRBV20-1 to TRBJ1-2; D uncertain. Germline-derived CDR1 and CDR2 are DFQATT and SNEGSKA (reference sequence). Trimming shortened V by 5 bases and J by 6 bases, and 19 bases separated the two germline ends. The CDR3 is 14 amino acids.